What follows are 16 T cell receptor beta chains derived from one specimen sequenced in a study of blood T cell repertoires in COVID-19. Only in-frame clones appear in the TCRdb table, and some are missing; sequencing was by immunoSEQ multiplex PCR. The sample lists under 200,000 clones, around nine tenths occurring once. Sequencing was carried out using peripheral blood. These receptors were obtained from a man aged 35-49 years with active or convalescent COVID-19.

V gene TRBV2 combines with J gene TRBJ2-5; D may be TRBD1 (6 bases). There are 17 residues in the CDR3. Germline CDR1 and CDR2: SNHLY and FYNNEI. V dropped 6 bases and J dropped 4 bases, with 24 bases sitting between them. In DNA, the CDR3 is TGTGCCAGCAGCGAAAAGGGGTGGGGGCTCGTTTCAGAGACCCAGTACTTC. It yields the protein CASSEKGWGLVSETQYF.

This rearrangement joins TRBV19 to TRBJ2-3; no clear D gene. The CDR3 totals 13 residues. Germline CDR1 reads LNHDA; CDR2 reads SQIVND (reference sequence). Trimming took off 3 bases at V and 1 base at J, with 5 bases between the two ends. The DNA for the CDR3 is TGTGCCAGTAGTATCCGTGGCACAGATACGCAGTATTTT. Translated: CASSIRGTDTQYF.

This chain links TRBV5-8 with TRBJ2-7, with a possible D match to TRBD1 (6 bases). The CDR3 contains 13 residues. Germline V gene sequence: CDR1 SGHTS, CDR2 YDEGEE. Between the trimmed V and J ends, which lost 2 bases and 4 bases, there was a span of 10 bases. This CDR3 is CASSFGQHYEQYF. The CDR3, as DNA: TGTGCCAGCAGCTTTGGACAGCATTACGAGCAGTACTTC.

The V gene is TRBV21-1, the J gene TRBJ2-3; no check of the table's D call, TRBD2, against the DNA was made. TRBV21-1 is marked as a pseudogene. This CDR3 is built from 16 residues. The CDR3 coding sequence is TGTGCCAGCAGCATGGGCAGGAGAGGGTCAAAGGATACGCAGTATTTT. Its protein is CASSMGRRGSKDTQYF.

The chain uses TRBV6-5 and TRBJ2-5; TRBD2 agrees at 9 bases. The CDR3 has 13 amino acids. The ends lost 8 bases at V and 4 bases at J; junction bases unmatched: 5. Germline V gives CDR1 MNHEY, CDR2 SVGAGI. Here the CDR3 DNA reads TGTGCCAGCGGCGGGGGGGGAAGAGAGACCCAGTACTTC. It specifies CASGGGGRETQYF.

The chain employs TRBV13 and TRBJ1-1; no firm D call. The germline V gene has CDR1 PRHDT and CDR2 FYEKMQ (reference sequence). The CDR3 loop spans 14 amino acids. V was trimmed by 1 base and J by 4 bases, leaving 10 bases between them. The chain's CDR3 is CASSLERRSTEAFF. CDR3 coding DNA: TGTGCCAGCAGCTTAGAGAGACGGAGCACTGAAGCTTTCTTT.

The chain couples TRBV7-2 to TRBJ2-1; 11 nucleotides match TRBD2. The CDR3 sequence is 14 residues long. Germline values: CDR1 SGHTA, CDR2 FQGNSA. V lost 5 bases and J lost 6; bases outside the gene matches: 3. The CDR3 sequence: CASSHGTSGNEQFF. CDR3 nucleotide sequence: TGTGCCAGCAGCCACGGGACTAGCGGCAATGAGCAGTTCTTC. Full variable domain (remainder filled in from reference TRBV7-2 and TRBJ2-1): GAGVSQSPSNKVTEKGKDVELRCDPISGHTALYWYRQSLGQGLEFLIYFQGNSAPDKSGLPSDRFSAERTGGSVSTLTIQRTQQEDSAVYLCASSHGTSGNEQFFGPGTRLTVL.

This clone was seen only once. The V gene is TRBV18, the J gene TRBJ1-5; 7 nucleotides align to TRBD1. CDR1 is KGHSH, CDR2 LQKENI, per germline. The CDR3 consists of 15 residues. The V gene end was trimmed by 3 bases and the J gene end by 7 bases; junction bases not matched to a gene: 9. The CDR3 DNA is TGTGCCAGCTCACCCGTAGACAGGGTACGGCAGCCCCAGCATTTT. Residues: CASSPVDRVRQPQHF.

The chain couples TRBV15 to TRBJ1-1; the D is unclear. CDR1 and CDR2 from the germline V gene are LNHNV and YYDKDF (reference sequence). V lost 0 bases to trimming and J lost 5 bases, with 7 bases between them. This CDR3 contains 13 residues. The DNA for the CDR3 is TGTGCCACCAGCAGAGATCCGGGGACTGAAGCTTTCTTT. Protein sequence: CATSRDPGTEAFF.

This clone has more than one count but fewer than ten. In DNA form, the CDR3 reads TGTGCCAGCTCCCCAGGGGCCAACGTCCTGACTTTC. Translation gives CASSPGANVLTF. This sequence joins TRBV6-1 and TRBJ2-6; no clear D. Germline V gene data show CDR1 as MNHNS and CDR2 as SASEGT. The CDR3 runs 12 residues. Trimming removed 8 bases from V and 4 bases from J, with 6 bases in between.

This rearrangement joins TRBV30 to TRBJ2-1; D is ambiguous. The germline V gene encodes CDR1 GTSNPN and CDR2 SVGIG (reference sequence). V shed 0 bases and J shed 4 bases, with 10 bases lying between them. The CDR3 runs to 14 residues. The CDR3 loop reads CAWSVLGTYNEQFF. In DNA, the CDR3 is TGTGCCTGGAGTGTACTGGGCACTTACAATGAGCAGTTCTTC.

The rearrangement joins TRBV5-8 to TRBJ1-5, with 8 nucleotides matching TRBD1. Germline CDR1 SGHTS, CDR2 YDEGEE. The CDR3 runs to 15 residues. After removal of 4 bases from V and 0 bases from J, the junction contained 3 bases not matched to a gene. In DNA, the CDR3 is TGTGCCAGCAGCAGGGGACAGGATAGCAATCAGCCCCAGCATTTT. Translation: CASSRGQDSNQPQHF.

V and J are TRBV24-1 and TRBJ1-1; D is uncertain. Germline CDR1 is KGHDR and CDR2 is SFDVKD. The CDR3 is 16 amino acids. V gave up 0 bases and J gave up 3 bases, with 13 bases separating them. Here the CDR3 reads CATSDLLSRGYTEAFF. In DNA form, the CDR3 reads TGTGCCACCAGTGATTTGCTCTCTAGAGGGTACACTGAAGCTTTCTTT.

This clone was seen only a few times. The chain couples TRBV6-5 to TRBJ2-1, with 11 positions matching TRBD1. The CDR3 is made up of 15 amino acids. V gave up 6 bases and J gave up 7 bases; unmatched junction bases: 8. Germline CDR1 MNHEY, CDR2 SVGAGI. DNA for the CDR3: TGTGCCAGCAGCCCCATCGGGACAGGGGGGAATGAGCAGTTCTTC. Its translation is CASSPIGTGGNEQFF.

The chain employs TRBV5-5 and TRBJ2-7, with 9 positions matching TRBD1. The CDR3 consists of 15 residues. Germline CDR1 and CDR2: SGHKS and YYEKEE (reference sequence). After removal of 1 base from V and 2 bases from J, the junction contained 4 bases not matched to a gene. CDR3 bases: TGTGCCAGCAGCTTGAAGGGACAGGGAACCTACGAGCAGTACTTC. This gives the protein CASSLKGQGTYEQYF.

This clone occurred a few times. CDR3 sequence: CASSGAIGNGYTF. The CDR3 nucleotides are TGCGCCAGCAGCGGAGCAATCGGGAATGGCTACACCTTC. The chain uses TRBV5-1 and TRBJ1-2; no clear D gene. Trimming cost V 4 bases and J 6 bases, with 13 bases left between them. The CDR3 consists of 13 residues. The germline V gene has CDR1 SGHRS and CDR2 YFSETQ.